Reported below is one TCR beta chain. Antigen unknown. This specimen comes from a study of shared clonotypes between healthy human individuals. The germline V gene has CDR1 MNHNS and CDR2 SASEGT. The V end lost 2 bases, the J end lost 8 bases, and 15 bases lay between the germline ends. The CDR3 runs 14 residues. The method was immunoSEQ multiplex PCR; TCRdb's version includes in-frame clones alone and lacks a portion of them. This sample has under 1,900,000 clones, with approximately 98.5% found just once. The CD4+ fraction was divided into a CD45RA+ naive subset and a CD45RA-negative memory subset. Notes on the study in general: Non-shared clonotypes were found to have lower generation probabilities than the clonotypes that were shared by all four of the sorted-subset donors. Larger estimated richness was generally seen in naive subsets than in memory subsets.

The gene calls are TRBV6-1 and TRBJ1-2; no clear D. Material for sequencing was naive CD4+ T cells sorted from blood. Subset described: CD45RA+ positively selected. The TCR sequence derives from a man in his thirties or forties in good health. The CDR3 sequence is CASSELGRGGGYTF. The CDR3 region has the DNA TGTGCCAGCAGTGAATTAGGTCGAGGAGGAGGCTACACCTTC.